This T cell receptor (beta chain) was found in a study of OX40 agonist ivuxolimab in advanced cancers. The V end lost 3 bases, the J end lost 10 bases, and 16 bases lay between the germline ends. The CDR3 loop spans 14 amino acids. CDR1 is LNHNV, CDR2 YYDKDF, per germline (reference sequence). The assay was immunoSEQ multiplex PCR, and TCRdb's table has in-frame clones only and misses some. Counted here are approximately 47,000 clones, approximately 91% occurring once; the ten biggest clones make up roughly 6.2%. V is TRBV15 and J is TRBJ1-5; D remains ambiguous. Sequences were derived from CD4+ or CD8+ T cells sorted from blood, sampled in a trial of the OX40 agonist ivuxolimab. The source of this sequence is an adult with an advanced solid tumor such as melanoma, head and neck, liver or kidney cancer. CDR3 residues: CATSSAGPRSPQHF. The CDR3 DNA reads as TGTGCCACCAGCAGCGCCGGACCTCGTTCCCCCCAGCATTTT.